Each of the 32 T cell receptor beta chains below was sequenced from the same sample in a study of cytomegalovirus exposure and HLA in healthy donors. The PCR was carried out with 60 Vbeta primers and 13 Jbeta primers. The assay was immunoSEQ multiplex PCR, and TCRdb's table has in-frame clones only and misses some. The sample has about 190,000 clones, around 83% seen once. Sequences were obtained from PBMCs. The source is a man aged 45 to 65 in good health and CMV-seronegative.

The J gene is TRBJ2-7, the V gene TRBV28; 9 bases line up with TRBD1. Germline CDR1 and CDR2: MDHEN and SYDVKM. V shed 5 bases and J 3 bases; nucleotides not matched to a gene: 14. This CDR3 has 17 residues. In nucleotides, the CDR3 is TGTGCCAGCAGTAGAGGACAGGGGTCACCTTATATCTACGAGCAGTACTTC. Amino acid sequence: CASSRGQGSPYIYEQYF.

This clone showed up just a few times. The chain uses TRBV6-5 and TRBJ1-2, with a weak D call TRBD1 (5 bases). The V gene's germline CDR1 is MNHEY and CDR2 SVGAGI. The CDR3 extends over 15 amino acids. V was cut by 6 bases and J by 4 bases, with 18 bases left in between. CDR3 DNA: TGTGCCAGCAGCCCTAGCGGGGGGTCCGGCTATGGCTACACCTTC. Translated: CASSPSGGSGYGYTF.

V and J are TRBV9 and TRBJ1-1; no reliable D call. The CDR3 consists of 13 residues. CDR1 SGDLS and CDR2 YYNGEE come from the germline V gene. Trimming pared 1 base from V and 1 base from J, leaving 5 bases between. CDR3 region: CASSVLWNTEAFF. Here the CDR3 DNA reads TGTGCCAGCAGCGTATTATGGAACACTGAAGCTTTCTTT. The whole variable domain, remainder taken from reference TRBV9 and TRBJ1-1, is DSGVTQTPKHLITATGQRVTLRCSPRSGDLSVYWYQQSLDQGLQFLIQYYNGEERAKGNILERFSAQQFPDLHSELNLSSLELGDSALYFCASSVLWNTEAFFGQGTRLTVV.

The chain's CDR3 is CASSRGGSQETQYF. CDR3 DNA sequence: TGTGCCAGCTCACGTGGCGGTTCCCAAGAGACCCAGTACTTC. This chain connects TRBV18 to TRBJ2-5; D unresolved. The CDR3 loop spans 14 amino acids. The germline V and J ends were trimmed by 4 bases and 1 base, with 10 bases remaining between them. Per the germline V gene, CDR1 is KGHSH and CDR2 is LQKENI.

The chain links TRBV5-1 to TRBJ2-7, with 10 bases fitting TRBD1. In germline, CDR1 is SGHRS, CDR2 YFSETQ. The V segment lost 4 bases and the J segment 3 bases; nucleotides outside the gene matches: 4. This CDR3 has 14 residues. CDR3 amino acids: CASSAGDRGYEQYF. The DNA for the CDR3 is TGCGCCAGCAGCGCGGGGGACAGGGGCTACGAGCAGTACTTC.

The sample holds one count of this clone. The chain links TRBV19 to TRBJ1-2; no clear D gene. V gave up 1 base and J gave up 1 base, with 4 bases separating them. This CDR3 is 13 amino acids long. Germline lookup yields CDR1 LNHDA and CDR2 SQIVND (reference sequence). The CDR3 DNA reads as TGTGCCAGTAGTATAGGTATTAACTATGGCTACACCTTC. Residues: CASSIGINYGYTF.

The V and J genes are TRBV19 and TRBJ2-2, with D tentatively TRBD2 (5 bases). Trimming took 6 bases from V and 1 from J, leaving 15 bases between them. Germline-derived CDR1 and CDR2 are LNHDA and SQIVND (reference sequence). The CDR3 runs to 16 residues. The DNA for the CDR3 is TGTGCCAGTAGAACCACCCGACGGGGGAACACCGGGGAGCTGTTTTTT. This sequence encodes CASRTTRRGNTGELFF.

This chain uses TRBV19 with TRBJ2-1; 8 nucleotides line up with TRBD2. V dropped 7 bases and J dropped 0; count of bases not matched to a gene: 5. The CDR3 length is 15 residues. From germline, CDR1 is LNHDA and CDR2 SQIVND (reference sequence). CDR3 nucleotide sequence: TGTGCCAGTACCCCCCGGGGGGGCTCCTACAATGAGCAGTTCTTC. Translation gives CASTPRGGSYNEQFF.

This clone has only one observation. The chain is built from TRBV6-1 and TRBJ2-7, with no clear D. Trimming took off 2 bases at V and 7 bases at J, with 15 bases between the two ends. Germline lookup yields CDR1 MNHNS and CDR2 SASEGT. CDR3 length equals 14 residues. CDR3 coding DNA: TGTGCCAGCAGTGAACCTTTGATGACTTGGGAGCAGTACTTC. Residues: CASSEPLMTWEQYF.

The chain recombines TRBV7-2 with TRBJ2-7, with D possibly TRBD2 on 6 matching bases. Germline CDR1 reads SGHTA; CDR2 reads FQGNSA. The CDR3 loop spans 14 amino acids. Trimming left V 5 bases short and J 2 bases short, with 13 bases between. The CDR3, as DNA: TGTGCCAGCAGCCGGACTACGGGGCCCTACGAGCAGTACTTC. Amino acid sequence: CASSRTTGPYEQYF. Filled out from reference TRBV7-2 and TRBJ2-7, the complete variable domain reads GAGVSQSPSNKVTEKGKDVELRCDPISGHTALYWYRQSLGQGLEFLIYFQGNSAPDKSGLPSDRFSAERTGGSVSTLTIQRTQQEDSAVYLCASSRTTGPYEQYFGPGTRLTVT.

This clone was seen a single time. The V gene is TRBV2, the J gene TRBJ2-5; D unresolved. V was pared by 8 bases and J by 2 bases, with 9 bases between. Germline CDR1 and CDR2: SNHLY and FYNNEI. The CDR3 contains 12 residues. CDR3 sequence: CASQMNQETQYF. The CDR3 coding sequence is TGTGCCAGCCAGATGAATCAAGAGACCCAGTACTTC.

This clone was detected only once. The V gene is TRBV9, the J gene TRBJ1-4, with 7 positions matching TRBD1. In germline, CDR1 is SGDLS, CDR2 YYNGEE. This CDR3 spans 15 amino acids. The V segment lost 1 base and the J segment 4 bases; nucleotides outside the gene matches: 4. CDR3 loop: CASSVQGGLNEKLFF. The CDR3 region has the DNA TGTGCCAGCAGCGTACAAGGGGGCCTTAATGAAAAACTGTTTTTT.

Concerning this clone itself: At one end, the junction sequence differs from germline, possibly due to a read error. V is TRBV6-7 and J is TRBJ2-3; D gene uncertain. TRBV6-7 is given ORF status, its function remaining uncertain. This CDR3 is 15 amino acids long. In DNA, the CDR3 is TGTGCCGGCAGTTACTACCAGAACCCCCCAGATACGCAGTATTTT. This sequence encodes CAGSYYQNPPDTQYF.

A word on this clone: The sample carries other DNA sequences with the same CDR3. The genes are TRBV7-2 and TRBJ1-2; no clear D. The CDR3 consists of 12 residues. The germline CDR1 and CDR2 sequences are SGHTA and FQGNSA. Trimming stripped 2 bases from V and 5 bases from J, with 6 bases between. The CDR3 here is CASSLREYGYTF. As DNA, the CDR3 is TGTGCCAGCAGCTTACGGGAGTATGGCTACACCTTC.

CDR3 in DNA: TGTGCCAGCAGATTTAGCGGGAGCCAAGAGACCCAGTACTTC. Translated: CASRFSGSQETQYF. V usage is TRBV27 and J usage is TRBJ2-5; 9 positions agree with TRBD2. The V gene end was trimmed by 6 bases and the J gene end by 1 base; junction bases not matched to a gene: 3. CDR3 length: 14 amino acids. The germline CDR1 and CDR2 sequences are MNHEY and SMNVEV (reference sequence).

The chain combines TRBV7-2 with TRBJ2-2; 7 nucleotides agree with TRBD1. The length of the CDR3 is 15 residues. Germline trimming cut 2 bases from V and 7 bases from J; bases unmatched to any gene: 7. Germline CDR1 is SGHTA and CDR2 is FQGNSA. CDR3 nucleotide sequence: TGTGCCAGCAGCTTAATGAGGGGGCTGGGCGGGGAGCTGTTTTTT. Protein: CASSLMRGLGGELFF. Using reference TRBV7-2 and TRBJ2-2 for the parts outside the CDR3, the full variable domain is GAGVSQSPSNKVTEKGKDVELRCDPISGHTALYWYRQSLGQGLEFLIYFQGNSAPDKSGLPSDRFSAERTGGSVSTLTIQRTQQEDSAVYLCASSLMRGLGGELFFGEGSRLTVL.

V gene TRBV30 combines with J gene TRBJ1-4; D call uncertain. This CDR3 is built from 15 residues. V was clipped by 2 bases and J by 0 bases, with 10 bases between them. The germline gives CDR1 GTSNPN, CDR2 SVGIG (reference sequence). The CDR3 loop is CAWSRDPTTNEKLFF. As DNA, the CDR3 is TGTGCCTGGAGTAGAGATCCTACAACTAATGAAAAACTGTTTTTT.

In this sample, this clone turned up a few times. This sequence joins TRBV28 and TRBJ2-7; D might be TRBD2 (6 bases). V dropped 8 bases and J dropped 5 bases, with 16 bases sitting between them. The length of the CDR3 is 13 residues. Germline V CDR1 and CDR2: MDHEN, SYDVKM. CDR3 nucleotides: TGTGCCAGCGGAGGGCAGGGAGGACACGAGCAGTACTTC. Protein sequence: CASGGQGGHEQYF.

This clone was detected only a few times. This chain links TRBV4-3 with TRBJ1-2; D might be TRBD1 (5 bases). The germline CDR1 and CDR2 sequences are LGHNA and YSLEER. Trimming left V 8 bases short and J 0 bases short, with 10 bases between. This CDR3 contains 13 residues. In DNA, the CDR3 is TGCGCCAGCTCGGAGACAGCTAACTATGGCTACACCTTC. Amino acid sequence: CASSETANYGYTF.

J is TRBJ2-1 and V is TRBV4-1; no clear D gene. The CDR3 totals 11 residues. Germline-derived CDR1 and CDR2 are MGHRA and YSYEKL. Deletions cut 4 bases from V and 7 bases from J, with 5 bases between. CDR3 bases: TGCGCCAGCAGCCGGCCAAATGAGCAGTTCTTC. Residues: CASSRPNEQFF.

CDR3 sequence: CASSIDRVVNEQFF. The CDR3 region has the DNA TGTGCCAGCAGTATCGACAGGGTTGTAAATGAGCAGTTCTTC. The rearrangement links TRBV28 to TRBJ2-1, with TRBD1 identical over 7 bases. This CDR3 contains 14 residues. The junction had 8 bases not matched to a gene; V was cut back by 5 bases and J by 7 bases. Germline loops: CDR1 MDHEN, CDR2 SYDVKM.

The rearrangement links TRBV19 to TRBJ1-2; tentative D call: TRBD1 (5 bases). The CDR3 is 14 amino acids. Between the trimmed V and J ends, which lost 3 bases and 4 bases, there was a span of 12 bases. Germline V gene lookup returns CDR1 LNHDA and CDR2 SQIVND (reference sequence). The CDR3 DNA reads TGTGCCAGTAGTATCCCCGGACAACTCTATGGCTACACCTTC. Translation: CASSIPGQLYGYTF.

The chain has TRBV5-8 and TRBJ1-1, with 7 bases aligning to TRBD1. Unmatched junction bases numbered 11, after V lost 0 bases and J lost 0 bases. This CDR3 spans 18 amino acids. Per the germline V gene, CDR1 is SGHTS and CDR2 is YDEGEE. CDR3 coding DNA: TGTGCCAGCAGCTTGGCCGGAGGGGGCGGCAGGCTGAACACTGAAGCTTTCTTT. This codes for CASSLAGGGGRLNTEAFF.

The V and J genes are TRBV6-6 and TRBJ1-4; D uncertain. CDR1 is MNHNY, CDR2 SVGAGI, per germline (reference sequence). V was pared by 5 bases and J by 5 bases, with 3 bases between. The CDR3 loop spans 11 amino acids. The CDR3 DNA follows: TGTGCCAGCAGTCTCAATGAAAAACTGTTTTTT. As protein: CASSLNEKLFF.

This chain uses TRBV27 with TRBJ2-5; TRBD2 agrees at 7 bases. V was pared by 7 bases and J by 5 bases, with 13 bases of the junction left unmatched. There are 15 residues in the CDR3. Germline CDR1 is MNHEY and CDR2 is SMNVEV (reference sequence). CDR3 coding DNA: TGTGCCAGCACCGCGTTGGCGGGAGTTCTCGAGACCCAGTACTTC. Its protein product is CASTALAGVLETQYF.

This clone was observed a few times. V usage is TRBV6-5 and J usage is TRBJ1-4; D perhaps matches TRBD1 (5 bases). Germline assignment: CDR1 MNHEY and CDR2 SVGAGI. CDR3 length: 12 amino acids. V lost 11 bases and J lost 4, with 11 bases in between. The CDR3 spells CAAGHLNEKLFF. In DNA form, the CDR3 reads TGTGCCGCAGGACACCTTAATGAAAAACTGTTTTTT.

The chain employs TRBV10-3 and TRBJ2-2; the match to TRBD2 covers 16 bases. This CDR3 contains 18 residues. Germline V gene data show CDR1 as ENHRY and CDR2 as SYGVKD. V lost 6 bases, J lost 2 bases, and 6 bases stayed unmatched. The CDR3 region has the DNA TGTGCCATCAGGCCGGGACTAGCGGGGGGGTTAAACACCGGGGAGCTGTTTTTT. Translated, it gives CAIRPGLAGGLNTGELFF.

Only one count was recorded for this clone. The chain employs TRBV9 and TRBJ2-3; tentative D call: TRBD2 (6 bases). CDR1 and CDR2 from the germline V gene are SGDLS and YYNGEE. The CDR3 has 16 residues. Trimming pared 0 bases from V and 2 bases from J, leaving 13 bases between. CDR3 nucleotides: TGTGCCAGCAGCGTAGTTGGACGGGGGTTCACAGATACGCAGTATTTT. This sequence encodes CASSVVGRGFTDTQYF.

CDR3 in amino acids: CASEVQGNTIYF. DNA of the CDR3: TGTGCCAGCGAGGTCCAGGGAAACACCATATATTTT. This sequence joins TRBV2 and TRBJ1-3; D gene unclear. Germline V gene sequence: CDR1 SNHLY, CDR2 FYNNEI. V lost 8 bases to trimming and J lost 4 bases, with 9 bases between them. The CDR3 runs to 12 residues. Filled out from reference TRBV2 and TRBJ1-3, the complete variable domain reads EPEVTQTPSHQVTQMGQEVILRCVPISNHLYFYWYRQILGQKVEFLVSFYNNEISEKSEIFDDQFSVERPDGSNFTLKIRSTKLEDSAMYFCASEVQGNTIYFGEGSWLTVV.

The chain carries TRBV6-6 and TRBJ2-5, with 8 bases identical to TRBD2. V shed 7 bases and J 5 bases; nucleotides not matched to a gene: 9. Per the germline V gene, CDR1 is MNHNY and CDR2 is SVGAGI (reference sequence). CDR3 size: 14 residues. In DNA form, the CDR3 reads TGTGCCAGCAAGACGGGGGGGCTTGTGGAGACCCAGTACTTC. The encoded protein is CASKTGGLVETQYF.

The DNA of the CDR3 is TGCGCCAGCAGCTTACGGCAGGGAAGAGGCTACACCTTC. Translated, it gives CASSLRQGRGYTF. This chain uses TRBV5-1 with TRBJ1-2; possibly TRBD1 for D (5 bases). This CDR3 is 13 amino acids long. Deletions cut 2 bases from V and 8 bases from J, with 13 bases between. Germline loops: CDR1 SGHRS, CDR2 YFSETQ.

The V gene is TRBV7-9, the J gene TRBJ2-2, with D possibly TRBD2 on 5 matching bases. Trimming stripped 4 bases from V and 5 bases from J, with 17 bases between. The V gene's germline CDR1 is SEHNR and CDR2 FQNEAQ (reference sequence). This CDR3 comprises 16 residues. The CDR3 reads CASSSWGPRDTGELFF. CDR3 DNA sequence: TGTGCCAGCAGCTCCTGGGGTCCCCGGGATACCGGGGAGCTGTTTTTT.